The clone carrying this T cell receptor (beta chain) came up a few times. Its specificity is unknown. V was pared by 4 bases and J by 6 bases, with 8 bases of the junction left unmatched. CDR3 length equals 15 residues. CDR1 SNHLY and CDR2 FYNNEI come from the germline V gene. Original data processing: Individual samples carried between roughly 23,224 and 690,600 TCRs, with 95,638 as the median. A single record per CDR3 protein comes from TCRdb applying MiXCR to the RACE reads. These V and J calls are TCRdb output, not the study's own analysis. The sample has roughly 110,000 distinct CDR3 sequences; 12% are singletons. The data were obtained in a study of human T cells and chemical hapten exposure. Study-wide results and limits: Positive correlation was observed between PT1 expanded TCR counts and patch test score. Healthy individuals' immune responses may differ from those of donors, who had alopecia.

Time point given: pre-sensitization, week 0. Treatment given: therapeutic diphenylcyclopropenone sensitization with weekly scalp DPC. Source: whole blood, taken in connection with sensitization to the hapten diphenylcyclopropenone (DPC). The V call is TRBV2, the J call TRBJ1-3; 8 bases align to TRBD1. The receptor was isolated from a woman in her 50s with alopecia areata. Some clones in this sample may be carry-over from other donors' samples. The CDR3 region is CASSVTVDRVNTIYF. The DNA for the CDR3 is TGTGCCAGCAGTGTCACAGTGGACAGGGTAAACACCATATATTTT.